Sequencing of this T cell receptor beta chain was carried out in a study of T cell responses to AZD1222 COVID-19 vaccine. About the research overall: Some second doses came at about 4 weeks and others at about 12 weeks; these were pooled. Study observations and caveats: Variant regions that are unmutated are reportedly the target of nearly half of spike-specific TCRs. In a largely white British group with more females than males, clonal diversity was possibly underestimated. Sampled repertoires all dated from after the peak T cell response.

Data came from immunoSEQ multiplex PCR; TCRdb stores just in-frame clones and leaves some out. The sample shows 56,000 or so clones, around nine tenths of them seen only once. Germline assignment: CDR1 SEHNR and CDR2 FQNEAQ (reference sequence). The junction had 15 bases not matched to a gene; V was cut back by 4 bases and J by 12 bases. The CDR3 is 15 residues long. For this clone: Its specificity is not known.

The receptor's source is an adult in good health. The genes are TRBV7-9 and TRBJ2-7; TRBD1 aligns across 10 bases. The input for sequencing was peripheral blood, taken on day 0 of AZD1222 vaccination. The CDR3 DNA follows: TGTGCCAGCAGCTCCACCGGGACAGGGGCTGGAAGTATGTACTTC. Translation gives CASSSTGTGAGSMYF.